This TCR beta chain comes out of a study of control samples from healthy donors and cancer patients. The CDR3 consists of 11 residues. Germline assignment: CDR1 LNHDA and CDR2 SQIVND (reference sequence). The V end was cut by 3 bases, the J end by 13 bases, with 10 bases between. This table comes from immunoSEQ multiplex PCR, and its TCRdb copy is limited to in-frame clones, with some not included. This repertoire shows approximately 190,000 clones, approximately 91% found once; its top ten account for 1.5% to 2%. This receptor was identified in a man aged 25 to 40 in good health. Sequencing used blood. This chain uses TRBV19 with TRBJ2-1; maybe TRBD2 (5 bases). CDR3 protein: CASSIEGAQFF. In DNA form, the CDR3 reads TGTGCCAGTAGTATTGAGGGAGCCCAGTTCTTC.